This T cell receptor (beta chain) was profiled in a study of response to subunit inactivated influenza vaccine. There are a few counts of this clonotype. MiXCR, applied by TCRdb to the RT-PCR reads, yields one record per CDR3 protein. The repertoire holds almost 600,000 distinct CDR3 sequences, with around 15% as singletons. The origin of this receptor is a man aged 50-60 years who received an inactivated influenza vaccine. This specimen consisted of PBMCs from blood, obtained 11 to 12 days after vaccination.

The CDR3 DNA follows: TGTGCCAGCAGTTACGGGGGGCCCGGGGAGCTGTTTTTT. Protein product: CASSYGGPGELFF. This sequence joins TRBV12-3 or TRBV12-4 and TRBJ2-2, with D possibly being TRBD2 (7 bases). Trimming removed 4 bases at V and 6 bases at J, with 9 bases between. The CDR3 loop spans 13 amino acids.